This T cell receptor beta chain was retrieved from a study of blood T cell repertoires in COVID-19. Germline-derived CDR1 and CDR2 are SGHTA and FQGNSA. The length of the CDR3 is 15 residues. V lost 5 bases to trimming and J lost 2 bases; unmatched junction nucleotides: 6. Source study methods: Amplification from reference gene primers served as the basis for estimated nucleated cell counts. Repertoires were generated with immunoSEQ multiplex PCR, while TCRdb's copy carries only in-frame clones and drops some. The V and J calls and the clone size are those of that table, but D and trimming were determined from the DNA. The repertoire holds roughly 290,000 clones, with around nine tenths as singletons.

The sequence was collected from a man under 40 with acute or convalescent COVID-19. The chain links TRBV7-2 to TRBJ2-7, with 10 bases aligning to TRBD1. Sequences were obtained from peripheral blood. The CDR3 nucleotides read TGTGCCAGCAGCCGGCGGGACAGGGGTACCTACGAGCAGTACTTC. It encodes CASSRRDRGTYEQYF.